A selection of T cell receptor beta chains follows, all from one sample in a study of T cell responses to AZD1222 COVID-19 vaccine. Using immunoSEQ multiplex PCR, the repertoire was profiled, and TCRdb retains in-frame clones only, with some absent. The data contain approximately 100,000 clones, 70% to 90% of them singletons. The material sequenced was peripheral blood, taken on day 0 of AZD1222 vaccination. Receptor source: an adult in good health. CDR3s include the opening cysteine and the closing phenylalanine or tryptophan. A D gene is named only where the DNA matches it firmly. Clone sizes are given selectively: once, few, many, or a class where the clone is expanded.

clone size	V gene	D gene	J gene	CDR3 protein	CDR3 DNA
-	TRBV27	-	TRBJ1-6	CASWMGLASPLHF	TGTGCCAGTTGGATGGGACTAGCTTCACCCCTCCACTTT
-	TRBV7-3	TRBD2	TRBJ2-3	CASSWSASGTFSDTQYF	TGTGCCAGCAGCTGGTCGGCTAGCGGGACTTTTTCAGATACGCAGTATTTT
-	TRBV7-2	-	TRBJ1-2	CASSLSQVPGYTF	TGTGCCAGCAGCTTATCCCAGGTGCCTGGCTACACCTTC
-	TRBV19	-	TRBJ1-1	CASSIQGSNTEAFF	TGTGCCAGTAGTATACAGGGGTCGAACACTGAAGCTTTCTTT
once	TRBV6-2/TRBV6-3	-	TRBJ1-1	CASSLYSATEAFF	TGTGCCAGCAGTTTATACAGTGCCACTGAAGCTTTCTTT
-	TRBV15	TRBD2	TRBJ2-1	CATSRGRAGTYNEQFF	TGTGCCACCAGCAGAGGGCGAGCGGGGACCTACAATGAGCAGTTCTTC
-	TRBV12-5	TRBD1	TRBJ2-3	CASGGQGGTDTQYF	TGTGCTAGTGGGGGACAGGGGGGCACAGATACGCAGTATTTT
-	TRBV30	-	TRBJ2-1	CAWSRMSFYNEQFF	TGTGCCTGGAGTCGAATGAGCTTTTACAATGAGCAGTTCTTC
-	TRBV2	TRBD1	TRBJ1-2	CASYPRTGSYGYTF	TGTGCCAGCTATCCACGGACAGGAAGCTATGGCTACACCTTC
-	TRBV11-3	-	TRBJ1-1	CASSFGSAGEAFF	TGTGCCAGCAGCTTTGGTTCGGCGGGTGAAGCTTTCTTT
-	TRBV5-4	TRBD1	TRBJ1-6	CASSSWTGKRSPLHF	TGTGCCAGCAGCTCCTGGACAGGCAAGAGATCACCCCTCCACTTT
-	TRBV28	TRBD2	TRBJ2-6	CASRGGTRSVHGANVLTF	TGTGCCAGCAGGGGGGGGACTCGCTCGGTTCATGGGGCCAACGTCCTGACTTTC
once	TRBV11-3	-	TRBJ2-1	CASSLGANNEQFF	TGTGCCAGCAGCTTGGGGGCGAACAATGAGCAGTTCTTC
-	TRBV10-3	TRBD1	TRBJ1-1	CASQGDRAPHTEAFF	TGTGCCTCCCAGGGAGACAGGGCCCCGCACACTGAAGCTTTCTTT
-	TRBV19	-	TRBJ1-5	CATKRQGQPQHF	TGTGCCACCAAGCGGCAGGGGCAGCCCCAGCATTTT
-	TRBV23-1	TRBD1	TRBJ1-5	CASTHRGLNNQPQHF	TGCGCCAGCACTCACAGGGGTTTGAACAATCAGCCCCAGCATTTT
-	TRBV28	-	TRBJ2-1	CASSLLSRNEQFF	TGTGCCAGCAGTTTATTGAGCCGCAATGAGCAGTTCTTC
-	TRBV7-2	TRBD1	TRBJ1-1	CASSWQDRVNTEAFF	TGTGCCAGCAGCTGGCAGGACAGGGTAAACACTGAAGCTTTCTTT
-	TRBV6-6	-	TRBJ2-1	CASSYETRGEQFF	TGTGCCAGCAGTTACGAGACACGGGGTGAGCAGTTCTTC
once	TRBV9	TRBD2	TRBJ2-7	CASSAEGLAGVEQYF	TGTGCCAGCAGCGCCGAAGGACTAGCGGGGGTCGAGCAGTACTTC
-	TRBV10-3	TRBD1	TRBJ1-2	CAISDRGAANYGYTF	TGTGCCATCAGTGACAGGGGGGCAGCTAACTATGGCTACACCTTC
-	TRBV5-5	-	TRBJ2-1	CASSLGPSVYNEQFF	TGTGCCAGCAGCTTGGGGCCTAGCGTCTACAATGAGCAGTTCTTC
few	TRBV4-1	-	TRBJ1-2	CASSQVLGNDGYTF	TGCGCCAGCAGCCAAGTTTTGGGGAATGATGGCTACACCTTC
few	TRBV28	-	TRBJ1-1	CASSLWETEAFF	TGTGCCAGCAGTTTATGGGAAACTGAAGCTTTCTTT
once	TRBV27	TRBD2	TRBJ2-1	CASRGRGSYNEQFF	TGTGCCAGCAGGGGGCGGGGGTCCTACAATGAGCAGTTCTTC
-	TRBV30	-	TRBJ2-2	CAWGSGGGNTGELFF	TGTGCCTGGGGGTCAGGGGGAGGGAACACCGGGGAGCTGTTTTTT
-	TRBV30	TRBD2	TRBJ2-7	CAWRTPLAGVYEQYF	TGTGCCTGGAGAACCCCACTAGCGGGAGTTTACGAGCAGTACTTC
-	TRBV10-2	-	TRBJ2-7	CASRPSATAYEQYF	TGCGCCAGCAGACCCAGCGCCACGGCCTACGAGCAGTACTTC
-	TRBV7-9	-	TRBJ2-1	CASSLSDRQFF	TGTGCCAGCAGCCTCTCAGATAGACAGTTCTTC
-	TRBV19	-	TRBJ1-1	CASDRGTEAFF	TGTGCCAGTGATCGGGGGACTGAAGCTTTCTTT
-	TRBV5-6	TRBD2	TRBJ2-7	CASSYDGTSGTPEQYF	TGTGCCAGCAGCTACGACGGGACTAGCGGGACCCCCGAGCAGTACTTC
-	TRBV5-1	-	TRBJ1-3	CASAAGSGNTIYF	TGCGCCAGCGCGGCAGGGTCCGGAAACACCATATATTTT
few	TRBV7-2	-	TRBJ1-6	CASSLGADRSPLHF	TGTGCCAGCAGCTTAGGGGCCGATCGATCACCCCTCCACTTT
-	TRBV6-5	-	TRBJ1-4	CASSNGAATNEKLFF	TGTGCCAGCAGCAACGGGGCTGCAACTAATGAAAAACTGTTTTTT
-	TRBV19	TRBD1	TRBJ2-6	CASSNQETGRSGANVLTF	TGTGCCAGTAGTAATCAAGAGACAGGGCGCTCTGGGGCCAACGTCCTGACTTTC
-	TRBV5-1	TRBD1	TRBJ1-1	CASSGTGMNTEAFF	TGCGCCAGCTCGGGGACAGGCATGAACACTGAAGCTTTCTTT
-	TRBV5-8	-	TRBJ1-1	CASRPAHDPPKAFF	TGTGCCAGCAGACCCGCACATGACCCCCCTAAGGCTTTCTTT
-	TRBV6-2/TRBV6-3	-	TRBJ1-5	CASSSQGSNQPQHF	TGTGCCAGCAGTTCACAGGGTAGCAATCAGCCCCAGCATTTT
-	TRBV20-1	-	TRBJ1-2	CSASISYGYTF	TGCAGTGCTTCTATCAGCTATGGCTACACCTTC
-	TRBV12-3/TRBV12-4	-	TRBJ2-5	CASSPGPRAPQYF	TGTGCCAGCAGTCCTGGACCGAGAGCGCCCCAGTACTTC
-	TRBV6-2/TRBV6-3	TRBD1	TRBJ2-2	CASSSIIITGAGELFF	TGTGCCAGCAGTTCAATAATCATTACAGGGGCCGGGGAGCTGTTTTTT
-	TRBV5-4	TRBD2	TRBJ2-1	CASSLVEAGLQFF	TGTGCCAGCAGCTTGGTTGAAGCGGGACTTCAGTTCTTC
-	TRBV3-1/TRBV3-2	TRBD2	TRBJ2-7	CASSQGAGAKSREQYF	TGTGCCAGCAGCCAAGGGGCGGGAGCCAAGAGTCGCGAGCAGTACTTC
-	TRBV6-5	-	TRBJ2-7	CASTRQDSYEQYF	TGTGCCAGCACGAGACAGGACTCCTACGAGCAGTACTTC
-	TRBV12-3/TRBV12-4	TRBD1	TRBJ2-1	CATAPGQGNEQFF	TGTGCCACCGCTCCGGGACAGGGGAATGAGCAGTTCTTC
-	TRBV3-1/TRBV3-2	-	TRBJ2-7	CASSQAGTPYEQYF	TGTGCCAGCAGCCAAGCCGGGACACCGTACGAGCAGTACTTC